A single sample gave rise to the 26 T cell receptor beta chains below, sequenced in a study of technical replicates of blood from a few donors. This table comes from immunoSEQ multiplex PCR, and its TCRdb copy is limited to in-frame clones, with some not included. Of tens of thousands of clones detected, roughly 98% appear once; the ten largest clones hold roughly 0.15%. Sequenced: T cells isolated from PBMCs. The receptors here all came from a human donor in good health.

The chain recombines TRBV4-2 with TRBJ2-1, with 7 bases matching TRBD2. Germline CDR1 is LGHNA and CDR2 is YNFKEQ. This CDR3 has 15 amino acids. J was trimmed by 7 bases and V by 0 bases; bases with no gene match: 6. This CDR3 reads CASSQEREFSNEQFF. The CDR3 DNA is TGTGCCAGCAGCCAAGAGCGGGAGTTTTCTAATGAGCAGTTCTTC.

The rearrangement uses TRBV30 and TRBJ2-7; TRBD1 matches at 7 bases. Germline V gene data show CDR1 as GTSNPN and CDR2 as SVGIG (reference sequence). The CDR3 consists of 16 residues. Unmatched junction bases numbered 17, after V lost 3 bases and J lost 6 bases. This CDR3 is CAWSLPRQGKLREQYF. CDR3 DNA sequence: TGTGCCTGGAGCCTACCTCGACAGGGTAAGCTTCGCGAGCAGTACTTC.

This clone appeared once. V and J are TRBV6-4 and TRBJ2-1, with a weak D call TRBD1 (6 bases). This CDR3 spans 13 amino acids. The germline gives CDR1 MRHNA, CDR2 SNTAGT. The germline V and J ends were trimmed by 4 bases and 8 bases, with 12 bases remaining between them. Here the CDR3 reads CASSGEQGHEQFF. The CDR3 DNA reads as TGTGCCAGCAGTGGGGAACAGGGTCATGAGCAGTTCTTC.

The chain links TRBV5-6 to TRBJ2-3; 10 bases agree with TRBD2. This CDR3 is 19 amino acids long. V lost 2 bases to trimming and J lost 0 bases; unmatched junction nucleotides: 12. The germline V gene encodes CDR1 SGHDT and CDR2 YYEEEE. The CDR3 region has the DNA TGTGCCAGCAGCTTCAACTACCGGACTAGCGGATATAGCACAGATACGCAGTATTTT. Translation gives CASSFNYRTSGYSTDTQYF.

The chain couples TRBV2 to TRBJ1-4; D ambiguous. The CDR3 is 13 amino acids. The V end was cut by 2 bases, the J end by 5 bases, with 6 bases between. CDR1 is SNHLY, CDR2 FYNNEI, per germline. CDR3 loop: CASSESGNEKLFF. The CDR3 nucleotides are TGTGCCAGCAGTGAATCGGGGAATGAAAAACTGTTTTTT.

The CDR3 reads CASSLAVMWGPTDTQYF. The CDR3 DNA is TGCGCCAGCAGCTTGGCAGTTATGTGGGGGCCCACAGATACGCAGTATTTT. The V gene is TRBV5-1, the J gene TRBJ2-3; D possibly corresponds to TRBD1 (6 bases). This CDR3 is 17 amino acids long. Trimming removed 0 bases from V and 2 bases from J, with 16 bases in between. CDR1 and CDR2 (germline): SGHRS, YFSETQ.

V usage is TRBV25-1 and J usage is TRBJ2-4; D possibly corresponds to TRBD2 (6 bases). In germline, CDR1 is MGHDK, CDR2 SYGVNS. Trimming cost V 8 bases and J 8 bases, with 13 bases left between them. CDR3 length equals 12 residues. CDR3 residues: CASVGGGDIQYF. In DNA form, the CDR3 reads TGTGCCAGCGTCGGCGGAGGGGACATTCAGTACTTC.

The V gene is TRBV5-6, the J gene TRBJ2-2; possible D gene TRBD1, 6 bases. There are 13 residues in the CDR3. Trimming stripped 7 bases from V and 7 bases from J, with 14 bases between. The germline CDR1 and CDR2 sequences are SGHDT and YYEEEE. The CDR3 protein is CASHSGVSGELFF. In DNA, the CDR3 is TGTGCCAGCCATTCAGGGGTTAGCGGGGAGCTGTTTTTT.

This chain connects TRBV2 to TRBJ2-5; no reliable D call. This CDR3 contains 13 residues. In germline, CDR1 is SNHLY, CDR2 FYNNEI. With 0 bases removed from V and 5 bases from J, the gap between germline ends came to 7 bases. CDR3: CASSEARWETQYF. CDR3 sequence (DNA): TGTGCCAGCAGTGAAGCGCGGTGGGAGACCCAGTACTTC. Using reference TRBV2 and TRBJ2-5 for the parts outside the CDR3, the full variable domain is EPEVTQTPSHQVTQMGQEVILRCVPISNHLYFYWYRQILGQKVEFLVSFYNNEISEKSEIFDDQFSVERPDGSNFTLKIRSTKLEDSAMYFCASSEARWETQYFGPGTRLLVL.

The V gene is TRBV11-2, the J gene TRBJ1-6; 9 bases are shared with TRBD1. This CDR3 is built from 15 residues. Germline V gene lookup returns CDR1 SGHAT and CDR2 FQNNGV. The CDR3 DNA reads as TGTGCTGCGATCGTCGGGGGACAGGGCTGTTCACCCCTCCACTTT. As protein: CAAIVGGQGCSPLHF.

J is TRBJ1-4 and V is TRBV5-1; D might be TRBD1 (6 bases). CDR1 and CDR2 (germline): SGHRS, YFSETQ. This CDR3 has 16 amino acids. V gave up 0 bases and J gave up 5 bases, with 14 bases separating them. The CDR3: CASSLESLGTNEKLFF. CDR3 DNA sequence: TGCGCCAGCAGCTTGGAATCCTTGGGGACAAATGAAAAACTGTTTTTT.

The genes are TRBV28 and TRBJ1-5; D ambiguous. The CDR3 is 13 amino acids. CDR1 is MDHEN, CDR2 SYDVKM, per germline. Trimming removed 7 bases at V and 2 bases at J, with 9 bases between. The CDR3 loop reads CASKAGGNQPQHF. The CDR3 bases are TGTGCCAGCAAAGCGGGTGGCAATCAGCCCCAGCATTTT.

The chain employs TRBV7-6 and TRBJ1-5, with 10 bases matching TRBD1. J lost 0 bases, V lost 5 bases, and 4 bases had no gene match. Germline CDR1 SGHVS, CDR2 FNYEAQ. This CDR3 region has 16 residues. The CDR3 reads CASSPGQGVSNQPQHF. In DNA form, the CDR3 reads TGTGCCAGCAGCCCTGGACAGGGGGTTAGCAATCAGCCCCAGCATTTT.

This chain joins TRBV2 and TRBJ2-5; 8 bases align to TRBD2. The CDR3 is 16 residues long. J gave up 2 bases and V 6 bases, and 11 bases lay outside the gene matches. CDR1 and CDR2 (germline): SNHLY, FYNNEI. The CDR3 bases are TGTGCCAGCAGCGCCTCGGGACTAGACCTACAAGAGACCCAGTACTTC. It is translated as CASSASGLDLQETQYF.

The rearrangement links TRBV6-4 to TRBJ2-3; D remains unclear. Germline V gives CDR1 MRHNA, CDR2 SNTAGT. V was trimmed by 2 bases and J by 4 bases, leaving 10 bases between them. This CDR3 contains 14 residues. The CDR3 here is CASSDGLVADTQYF. Here the CDR3 DNA reads TGTGCCAGCAGTGACGGCCTAGTGGCAGATACGCAGTATTTT.

A single count supports this clone. The V call is TRBV27, the J call TRBJ1-1; D not resolved. Germline values: CDR1 MNHEY, CDR2 SMNVEV (reference sequence). The length of the CDR3 is 12 residues. V dropped 3 bases and J dropped 7 bases, with 9 bases sitting between them. The CDR3: CASSFLGSEAFF. CDR3 sequence (DNA): TGTGCCAGCAGTTTCTTGGGGAGTGAAGCTTTCTTT.

The chain is built from TRBV6-5 and TRBJ1-5; unclear D gene. V lost 5 bases to trimming and J lost 0 bases, with 11 bases between them. In germline, CDR1 is MNHEY, CDR2 SVGAGI. There are 15 residues in the CDR3. Here the CDR3 DNA reads TGTGCCAGCAGTCCCCAGGCCTATAGCAATCAGCCCCAGCATTTT. Its translation: CASSPQAYSNQPQHF.

Details on this clone: Its ends do not fully match the called genes, so a read error is possible. The chain uses TRBV19 and TRBJ2-2; 10 bases line up with TRBD1. The CDR3 spans 14 residues. Germline V gives CDR1 LNHDA, CDR2 SQIVND (reference sequence). CDR3 DNA sequence: TGTGCCGGTAGACAGGGGGCGCGGATCGGGGAGCTGTTTTTT. Amino acid sequence: CAGRQGARIGELFF.

The V gene is TRBV27, the J gene TRBJ2-1, with 11 bases lining up with TRBD2. The germline CDR1 and CDR2 sequences are MNHEY and SMNVEV (reference sequence). The V segment lost 3 bases and the J segment 5 bases; nucleotides outside the gene matches: 9. The CDR3 loop spans 17 amino acids. The CDR3 DNA reads TGTGCCAGCAGTTTCTTGACTAGCGGGACGGATAACAATGAGCAGTTCTTC. It codes for CASSFLTSGTDNNEQFF.

The V and J genes are TRBV29-1 and TRBJ2-1; 9 bases agree with TRBD2. CDR1 SQVTM and CDR2 ANQGSEA come from the germline V gene. V gave up 8 bases and J gave up 1 base; unmatched junction bases: 3. The CDR3 extends over 13 amino acids. This CDR3 reads CSSSGRSYNEQFF. In nucleotides, the CDR3 is TGCAGCTCCAGCGGGAGGTCCTACAATGAGCAGTTCTTC.

This chain uses TRBV11-3 with TRBJ1-6; TRBD1 aligns across 8 bases. Germline loops: CDR1 SGHNT, CDR2 YENEEA. The junction had 8 bases not matched to a gene; V was cut back by 0 bases and J by 7 bases. The CDR3 spans 17 residues. CDR3 loop: CASSLDSRRTGNSPLHF. CDR3 DNA sequence: TGTGCCAGCAGCTTAGACAGTCGACGGACAGGGAATTCACCCCTCCACTTT.

The rearrangement links TRBV2 to TRBJ2-7; TRBD1 might be the D (5 bases). Germline CDR1 SNHLY, CDR2 FYNNEI. CDR3 length: 12 amino acids. Trimming removed 5 bases at V and 4 bases at J, with 9 bases between. CDR3 nucleotides: TGTGCCAGCAGTCACCCAGGGTACGAGCAGTACTTC. This translates into CASSHPGYEQYF.

The chain is built from TRBV11-1 and TRBJ2-2; 11 bases align to TRBD1. This CDR3 comprises 16 residues. Per germline, CDR1 SGHAT and CDR2 FQDESV (reference sequence). Trimming at V came to 4 bases and at J to 6 bases, leaving 7 bases not matched to a gene. CDR3 coding DNA: TGTGCCAGCAGCTGGGGTCCGGGACAGGGGGCCGGGGAGCTGTTTTTT. Protein: CASSWGPGQGAGELFF.

The chain joins TRBV7-9 to TRBJ2-3; a possible D gene is TRBD1 (5 bases). V was cut by 2 bases and J by 0 bases, with 9 bases left in between. The germline CDR1 and CDR2 sequences are SEHNR and FQNEAQ (reference sequence). There are 15 residues in the CDR3. CDR3 in DNA: TGTGCCAGCAGCTTACGGGCAGGGAGCACAGATACGCAGTATTTT. It is translated as CASSLRAGSTDTQYF.

V usage is TRBV19 and J usage is TRBJ1-3; 9 positions match TRBD1. In germline, CDR1 is LNHDA, CDR2 SQIVND (reference sequence). V was clipped by 3 bases and J by 0 bases; unmatched bases: 0. The CDR3 has 15 amino acids. The CDR3 spells CASSMTGGSGNTIYF. The DNA for the CDR3 is TGTGCCAGTAGTATGACAGGGGGCTCTGGAAACACCATATATTTT.

This rearrangement joins TRBV28 to TRBJ1-2, with D tentatively TRBD1 (6 bases). Germline values: CDR1 MDHEN, CDR2 SYDVKM. V was shortened by 0 bases and J by 2 bases, with 13 bases between the two germline ends. The CDR3 totals 16 residues. The DNA for the CDR3 is TGTGCCAGCAGTTTATGGGGCGGGGGCCAAAACTATGGCTACACCTTC. Translating it yields CASSLWGGGQNYGYTF.